This TCR beta chain was recorded in a study of regulatory T cells in long-lasting Graves disease (dated by TCRdb to about 2021). Study-wide context: In the newly diagnosed Graves' disease group, patients had been taking antithyroid drugs for less than 3 months. A total of around 33 samples underwent TCR sequencing, from about 13 patients with persistent Graves' disease and roughly 20 patients with newly diagnosed Graves' disease. The study took place in China and was registered as a clinical trial. This study used TCR sequencing and RNA sequencing of peripheral blood to compare persistent Graves' disease patients against newly diagnosed Graves' disease patients.

Note on this clonotype: The specificity of this receptor is unknown. The record has no base qualities; no much larger clone is one base away.

The study at large found these results: Because the primary lesion, thyroid tissue, could not be accessed, the study looked at peripheral blood alone. Persistent patients shared more public clonotypes among themselves (under 3,000) than newly diagnosed patients did (approximately 900). As a limitation, the authors acknowledged that the small sample size may reduce accuracy. Preferential use of TRBV28, TRBJ1-2 and TRBJ2-5 was observed in persistent disease, whereas TRBV20-1 and TRBJ2-1 were favored in newly diagnosed disease. Only the TCR beta chain was sequenced and analyzed. Persistent Graves' disease patients showed lower TCR Shannon entropy and fewer highly expanded clones than newly diagnosed patients, suggesting clonal expansion.

Receptor libraries were prepared by multiplex PCR. Sequenced on an Illumina HiSeq 4000. iRepertoire HTBI primers and Arm-PCR amplification of CDR3 regions were used to construct TCR beta libraries. Before sequencing, the PCR products went through gel purification. Under the source paper's analysis protocol: A total of 62 TRBV and 14 TRBJ segments were identified across samples and were used for gene usage analysis of CDR3 amino acid clonotypes. Filtered high-quality paired reads were merged into contigs using COPE and FqMerger. Contigs were aligned with BLAST to IMGT TRBV, TRBD and TRBJ reference genes, and CDR3 was defined per IMGT. Clonotypes above 0.1% frequency were classified as highly expanded clones. Shannon entropy served as the measure of repertoire diversity, while the Gini coefficient captured V-J evenness. Public clonotypes were defined as clonotypes shared by more than one individual. TCRdb reran the public reads through fastp at Q25 and MiXCR, keeping productive beta chains. Each entry merges the rows of one CDR3 protein and shows their most common DNA and genes. The V and J calls come from TCRdb's annotation, not from the publication. The sample has a few hundred thousand distinct CDR3 sequences on record, around 15% of them singletons. The ten most abundant clones make up around a sixth of the sample.

The time point label, as the study defines it: newly diagnosed GD, antithyroid drugs for less than 3 months. For both TCR sequencing and RNA sequencing, RNA was extracted from PBMCs using TRIzol. The diagnosis of Graves' disease was made according to American Thyroid Association guidelines. Recruitment of patients was carried out at an endocrinology department in Xi'an, China. From each patient, around 9.3 milliliters of peripheral blood was collected into an EDTA anticoagulant tube. Ficoll Paque Plus density gradient separation was used to isolate PBMCs, and no further T cell sorting was done. An Agilent 2100 Bioanalyzer and agarose gel were used to check RNA quality, while a NanoDrop 2000 measured RNA concentration. From cysteine to phenylalanine, the CDR3 is 16 amino acids long. The kept DNA is CDR3 alone, 48 bases in frame from the first base. CDR1 is given as MDHEN and CDR2 as SYDVKM, both from the germline V gene. Trimming accounts for 4 bases at V and 6 bases at J, while the number of junction bases matched to no gene is 6.

This sample also belongs to another study, concerning T cells in Graves' hyperthyroidism and ophthalmopathy. From that second study: Graves' hyperthyroidism was defined as stable when no progression to ophthalmopathy occurred over 18 months of follow-up. Hyperthyroidism patients were newly diagnosed, had a disease duration of under 2 months, and were aged 18 to 65 years. The study excluded patients with uncontrolled infections, other autoimmune diseases, pregnancy or lactation. Diagnoses were established on the basis of clinical symptoms, serum thyroxine and TRAb, thyroid ultrasound, and orbital computed tomography. A first-round RT-PCR of the TCR CDR3 used the HTBI primer set with the Qiagen OneStep RT-PCR kit. Most expanded thyroid clonotypes (frequency above 0.001) were also detected in blood, suggesting blood repertoires may reflect thyroid immune responses. A model built on a 13 V-J signature distinguished ophthalmopathy from stable hyperthyroidism, reaching about 89% sensitivity and around 82% specificity in cross-validation and 80%/75% in testing. In validation, progression to ophthalmopathy was predicted by the model with almost 71% sensitivity and roughly 76% specificity, a median of about 6.8 months before onset. To identify distinguishing TCR V-J signatures, a discovery cohort of about 100 patients was used, comprising roughly 45 with Graves' ophthalmopathy and around 57 with stable Graves' hyperthyroidism. Whether ophthalmopathy could be predicted prospectively was tested in an independent validation cohort made up of approximately 19 hyperthyroidism patients plus 17 patients who later progressed to ophthalmopathy. The 75 to 100 discovery patients were randomly divided into training and test sets at a 7:3 ratio. Thyroid tissue and blood T-cell repertoires from more than 5 Graves' hyperthyroidism patients were also compared in the study. After blood sampling, hyperthyroidism patients were treated with methimazole at a starting dose of 30 mg daily, and ophthalmopathy patients were treated with high-dose intravenous methylprednisolone. A second multiplex PCR round built the libraries, followed by size selection and purification. Libraries were sequenced paired-end with 100 bp reads on an Illumina HiSeq2000. SOAPnuke was used to process the raw data, throwing out any read that contained adapters or uncalled bases, had a mean Phred below 15, or lacked an exact constant-primer or identifier match. COPE v1.2.5 was used to merge high-quality paired reads, and clonotypes were defined as unique nucleotide sequences. Clonotypes were aligned to IMGT TRBV, TRBD and TRBJ reference segments using MiTCR v1.1. Analysis was restricted to V-J combinations with a frequency above 0.0001, which covered roughly 99% of repertoires. A TCS score was defined as the ratio of F50 (clonal expansion) to E x V (chaos), with BLOSUM62-based TCRdist applied between CDR3 peptides within each V-J. Welch's t-statistics and random forest reduced approximately 520 V-J features to fewer than 15, which were used in a naive Bayes classifier (R e1071). Sample size was not statistically predetermined, and blinding of investigators to group allocation was not performed. The paper reports TCR Vbeta CDR3 sequencing of more than 120 peripheral blood samples: approximately 41 ophthalmopathy, around 80 hyperthyroidism and around 17 progressor patients.

The sequencing here drew on peripheral blood mononuclear cells (PBMCs), taken at new diagnosis, from a patient treated with antithyroid drugs. The chain couples TRBV28 to TRBJ2-1, with 13 bases in between that match TRBD2. This TCR came from a woman in her 50s with Graves disease. Donor details come from another sample of the same person, matched by shared clones. The DNA reads as follows: TGTGCCAGCAGTTGGAGGACTAGCGGGAGCAGCAATGAGCAGTTCTTC. This is translated as CASSWRTSGSSNEQFF.